Listed here is a single TCR beta chain. The target of this receptor is not known. Per-nucleotide qualities are absent, and no much larger clonotype sits a single base away. Receptor amplification or capture employed multiplex PCR. The run used an Illumina HiSeq 4000. CDR3 regions were amplified by Arm-PCR with iRepertoire HTBI primers to construct TCR beta libraries. Gel purification was performed on PCR products prior to sequencing. Per the original workflow: A total of 62 TRBV and approximately 15 TRBJ segments were identified across samples and were used for gene usage analysis of CDR3 amino acid clonotypes. COPE and FqMerger were used to merge filtered high-quality paired reads into contigs. BLAST was used to align contigs to IMGT TRBV, TRBD and TRBJ reference genes, with CDR3 defined following IMGT. Highly expanded clones were defined as clonotypes with a frequency above 0.1%. Shannon entropy was used to measure repertoire diversity, and the Gini coefficient was used to measure V-J evenness. A clonotype found in more than one individual was treated as public. In TCRdb, the public reads were trimmed at Q25 with fastp and aligned with MiXCR, with productive beta chains retained. Each CDR3 protein appears once, grouped with its most common genes and DNA. For this entry, the V and J calls and clone size follow TCRdb and not the study's own pipeline. For this sample there are 560,000 or so distinct CDR3 sequences; about 16% appear just once. More than 10% of the sample is taken by the ten largest.

The V end loses 0 bases and the J end loses 7 bases, and a stretch of 16 bases separates them. The CDR3 sequence holds 16 residues, the cysteine and phenylalanine included. The only DNA kept is the CDR3, 48 bases in frame from the first base. The germline V gene (reference sequence) gives CDR1 as SGHKS and CDR2 as YYEKEE. The time point tag for this specimen amounts to: newly diagnosed GD, antithyroid drugs for less than 3 months. For both TCR sequencing and RNA sequencing, RNA was extracted from PBMCs in TRIzol. The diagnosis of Graves' disease was made according to American Thyroid Association guidelines. The patients came from an endocrinology department in Xi'an, China. Each patient gave 7 to 9.5 milliliters of peripheral blood, collected in an EDTA anticoagulant tube. Ficoll Paque Plus density gradient separation was used to isolate PBMCs, and no further T cell sorting was done. An Agilent 2100 Bioanalyzer and agarose gel were used to assess RNA quality, and a NanoDrop 2000 was used to measure RNA concentration.

This record comes from a study of regulatory T cells in long-lasting Graves disease (dated by TCRdb to 2020 to 2023). Describing the broader study: In the newly diagnosed Graves' disease group, patients had been taking antithyroid drugs for less than 3 months. Peripheral blood TCR sequencing and RNA sequencing compared persistent Graves' disease patients with newly diagnosed Graves' disease patients. The study was conducted in China and was registered as a clinical trial. A total of about 33 samples underwent TCR sequencing, from around 13 patients with persistent Graves' disease and about 20 patients with newly diagnosed Graves' disease.

Here is what the overall study found, with its caveats: Compared with newly diagnosed patients, patients with persistent Graves' disease had lower TCR Shannon entropy and fewer highly expanded clones, which suggests clonal expansion. Sequencing and analysis were restricted to the TCR beta chain. Patients with persistent disease shared more public clonotypes (around 2,500) than newly diagnosed patients did (about 970). Preferential use of TRBV28, TRBJ1-2 and TRBJ2-5 was observed in persistent disease, whereas TRBV20-1 and TRBJ2-1 were favored in newly diagnosed disease. Because the primary lesion, thyroid tissue, could not be accessed, the study looked at peripheral blood alone. The authors noted that the small sample size was a limitation that may lower accuracy.

The same data also went into a second study, on T cells in Graves' hyperthyroidism and ophthalmopathy. The other study reports the following: Stable Graves' hyperthyroidism was defined as the absence of progression to ophthalmopathy over 18 months of follow-up. The hyperthyroidism patients were between 18 and 65 years old and newly diagnosed, with a disease duration of less than 2 months. The study excluded patients with uncontrolled infections, other autoimmune diseases, pregnancy or lactation. Diagnoses relied on clinical symptoms, serum thyroxine and TRAb, thyroid ultrasound and orbital computed tomography. A first-round RT-PCR of the TCR CDR3 used the HTBI primer set with the Qiagen OneStep RT-PCR kit. Most expanded thyroid clonotypes (frequency above 0.001) were also detected in blood, suggesting blood repertoires may reflect thyroid immune responses. A 13 V-J signature model separated ophthalmopathy from stable hyperthyroidism, with around 88% sensitivity and around 84% specificity in cross-validation and 80%/75% in testing. During validation, the model predicted progression to ophthalmopathy a median of about 5.9 months ahead of onset, with almost 71% sensitivity and around 72% specificity. To identify distinguishing TCR V-J signatures, a discovery cohort of around 98 patients was used, comprising 40 to 45 with Graves' ophthalmopathy and 57 with stable Graves' hyperthyroidism. Whether ophthalmopathy could be predicted prospectively was tested in an independent validation cohort made up of under 20 hyperthyroidism patients plus 17 patients who later progressed to ophthalmopathy. The 90 to 100 discovery patients were randomly divided into training and test sets at a 7:3 ratio. In roughly six Graves' hyperthyroidism patients, the study also compared T-cell repertoires from thyroid tissue with T-cell repertoires from blood. After sampling, hyperthyroidism patients received methimazole starting at 30 mg daily, and ophthalmopathy patients received high-dose intravenous methylprednisolone. Libraries were constructed in a second round of multiplex PCR, after which size selection and purification were carried out. Sequencing of the libraries was done on an Illumina HiSeq2000 using paired-end 100 bp reads. SOAPnuke was used to process the raw data, removing reads that contained adapters or uncalled bases, had a mean Phred below 15, or lacked an exact match to the constant primer or identifier. COPE v1.2.5 was used to merge high-quality paired reads, and clonotypes were defined as unique nucleotide sequences. MiTCR v1.1 was used to align clonotypes to the IMGT TRBV, TRBD and TRBJ reference segments. The analysis included only V-J combinations with a frequency above 0.0001, which together covered 98% to 99.2% of the repertoires. The TCS score was defined as the ratio of F50 (clonal expansion) to E x V (chaos), calculated using BLOSUM62-based TCRdist between CDR3 peptides within each V-J. Welch's t-statistics and random forest reduced some 510 V-J features to 13, which were used in a naive Bayes classifier (R e1071). Sample size was not statistically predetermined, and investigators were not blinded to group allocation. The paper describes TCR Vbeta CDR3 sequencing of 120 to 150 peripheral blood samples, made up of about 41 ophthalmopathy patients, some 76 hyperthyroidism patients and some 17 progressor patients.

Sequencing used peripheral blood mononuclear cells (PBMCs), obtained at new diagnosis, from a patient treated with antithyroid drugs. This chain is built from TRBV5-5 and TRBJ1-4; TRBD1 is a possible D gene, resting on 6 matching bases. The TCR originated in a man between 18 and 29 years old with Graves disease. Donor details come from another sample of the same person, matched by shared clones. The sequenced DNA: TGTGCCAGCAGCTTGGGGCAGGGGTCCCTAATTGAAAAACTGTTTTTT. Its translation reads: CASSLGQGSLIEKLFF.